Following are 31 T cell receptor beta chains from one sample sequenced in a study of T cells in pancreatic ductal adenocarcinoma. Repertoires were generated with immunoSEQ multiplex PCR, while TCRdb's copy carries only in-frame clones and drops some. Among roughly 16,000 clones listed, about nine tenths were seen once. The selected patients with pancreatic ductal adenocarcinoma had surgery but no neoadjuvant therapy. Source material: PBMCs. These receptors were taken from a human donor with pancreatic ductal adenocarcinoma.

In its sample, this clone was seen once. The chain's CDR3 is CASDPPGQGVVGETQYF. The CDR3, as DNA: TGTGCCAGCGACCCACCCGGGCAGGGGGTCGTCGGGGAGACCCAGTACTTC. The chain couples TRBV2 to TRBJ2-5, with 7 positions matching TRBD1. This CDR3 spans 17 amino acids. Germline V gene sequence: CDR1 SNHLY, CDR2 FYNNEI. The V gene end was trimmed by 8 bases and the J gene end by 5 bases; junction bases not matched to a gene: 20. The whole variable domain, filled in from reference TRBV2 and TRBJ2-5, reads EPEVTQTPSHQVTQMGQEVILRCVPISNHLYFYWYRQILGQKVEFLVSFYNNEISEKSEIFDDQFSVERPDGSNFTLKIRSTKLEDSAMYFCASDPPGQGVVGETQYFGPGTRLLVL.

The chain couples TRBV9 to TRBJ1-3; the match to TRBD1 covers 9 bases. Trimming cost V 3 bases and J 9 bases; bases outside gene matches: 10. Germline V gene data show CDR1 as SGDLS and CDR2 as YYNGEE. The CDR3 runs to 15 residues. The CDR3 reads CASSGVTGGRGTIYF. In DNA, the CDR3 is TGTGCCAGCAGCGGGGTGACAGGGGGAAGGGGCACCATATATTTT.

The rearrangement joins TRBV11-2 to TRBJ2-2, with a weak D call TRBD2 (6 bases). CDR3 length: 16 residues. Germline V gene lookup returns CDR1 SGHAT and CDR2 FQNNGV. The ends were cut back, 3 bases at V and 6 bases at J, with 17 bases in the middle. The CDR3: CASSLEGYFRPGELFF. The CDR3 DNA reads as TGTGCCAGCAGCTTGGAGGGGTATTTTAGGCCCGGGGAGCTGTTTTTT.

The chain combines TRBV11-3 with TRBJ2-7, with TRBD2 matching over 7 bases. In germline, CDR1 is SGHNT, CDR2 YENEEA. With 7 bases clipped from V and 7 bases from J, the junction kept 4 bases outside the gene matches. This CDR3 region has 11 residues. The CDR3 sequence is CASTDGGEQYF. DNA of the CDR3: TGTGCCAGCACCGACGGGGGGGAGCAGTACTTC.

This chain links TRBV18 with TRBJ2-5; tentatively, D is TRBD1 (7 bases). The assigned J gene may be wrong: the sequence end matches TRBJ2-7 better. Germline V gene lookup returns CDR1 KGHSH and CDR2 LQKENI. CDR3 size: 14 residues. In nucleotides, the CDR3 is TGTGCCAGCTCACCGCAGGGGGAGGAGGACGAGCAGTACTTC. Translating it yields CASSPQGEEDEQYF.

As regards this clone: Other nucleotide sequences in the sample specify the same CDR3. The chain employs TRBV2 and TRBJ1-2; 10 nucleotides match TRBD1. This CDR3 has 13 amino acids. With 7 bases clipped from V and 8 bases from J, the junction kept 7 bases outside the gene matches. Per the germline V gene, CDR1 is SNHLY and CDR2 is FYNNEI. Here the CDR3 reads CASNLGTGDGYTF. DNA for the CDR3: TGTGCCAGCAACTTAGGGACAGGGGACGGCTACACCTTC.

The chain is built from TRBV2 and TRBJ2-7; 9 bases agree with TRBD1. The CDR3 has 13 amino acids. Unmatched junction bases numbered 4, after V lost 6 bases and J lost 4 bases. Germline V lookup: CDR1 SNHLY, CDR2 FYNNEI. The CDR3 nucleotides are TGTGCCAGCAGGTGGGACAGGGAATACGAGCAGTACTTC. It is translated as CASRWDREYEQYF.

The V gene is TRBV2, the J gene TRBJ1-6, with TRBD1 matching over 7 bases. Germline V gene lookup returns CDR1 SNHLY and CDR2 FYNNEI. With V trimmed by 2 bases and J by 10 bases, 5 bases remained unmatched. This CDR3 is 14 amino acids long. The CDR3 protein is CASSEMTGYSPLHF. CDR3 coding DNA: TGTGCCAGCAGTGAAATGACAGGGTACTCACCCCTCCACTTT.

The chain carries TRBV2 and TRBJ1-2; no definite D call. Germline-derived CDR1 and CDR2 are SNHLY and FYNNEI. The CDR3 totals 12 residues. Trimming shortened V by 4 bases and J by 5 bases, and 8 bases separated the two germline ends. CDR3: CASSVGFYGYTF. CDR3 in DNA: TGTGCCAGCAGTGTCGGGTTTTATGGCTACACCTTC.

This rearrangement joins TRBV6-9 to TRBJ2-6; D is perhaps TRBD1 (5 bases). CDR3 length equals 18 residues. Between the trimmed V and J ends, which lost 5 bases and 5 bases, there was a span of 22 bases. Germline-derived CDR1 and CDR2 are MNHGY and SVAAGI. Here the CDR3 reads CASSHWGLTTSRANVLTF. CDR3 bases: TGTGCCAGCAGTCATTGGGGCCTTACGACAAGTCGGGCCAACGTCCTGACTTTC.

This chain connects TRBV11-1 to TRBJ2-4; D is possibly TRBD2 (6 bases). Germline V gene sequence: CDR1 SGHAT, CDR2 FQDESV (reference sequence). Trimming cost V 3 bases and J 0 bases, with 12 bases left between them. The CDR3 has 16 amino acids. CDR3 protein: CASSLTAGGAKNIQYF. CDR3 nucleotides: TGTGCCAGCAGCTTGACAGCGGGCGGAGCCAAAAACATTCAGTACTTC. The full variable domain, rest sourced from reference TRBV11-1 and TRBJ2-4, is EAEVAQSPRYKITEKSQAVAFWCDPISGHATLYWYRQILGQGPELLVQFQDESVVDDSQLPKDRFSAERLKGVDSTLKIQPAELGDSAMYLCASSLTAGGAKNIQYFGAGTRLSVL.

In DNA, the CDR3 is TGTGCCAGCAGCTTGAGGGGCCAAGCCTACGAGCAGTACTTC. It specifies CASSLRGQAYEQYF. V usage is TRBV5-6 and J usage is TRBJ2-7; perhaps TRBD1 as D (5 bases). CDR3 length: 14 amino acids. Germline V gene sequence: CDR1 SGHDT, CDR2 YYEEEE. Trimming pared 1 base from V and 2 bases from J, leaving 10 bases between.

The rearrangement joins TRBV7-8 to TRBJ2-2, with TRBD2 identical over 7 bases. CDR3 length: 15 residues. Germline CDR1 and CDR2: SGHVS and FQNEAQ. Trimming cost V 3 bases and J 8 bases; bases outside gene matches: 9. As DNA, the CDR3 is TGTGCCAGCAGCTTTTTTTCGGGAGGATCTGGGGAGCTGTTTTTT. Translating gives CASSFFSGGSGELFF.

J is TRBJ1-1 and V is TRBV9; unclear D gene. The CDR3 is made up of 13 amino acids. The V gene's germline CDR1 is SGDLS and CDR2 YYNGEE. The V gene lost 2 bases and the J gene lost 2 bases, with 7 bases spanning the gap. The CDR3 loop reads CASSVSGNTEAFF. In DNA, the CDR3 is TGTGCCAGCAGCGTCTCAGGAAACACTGAAGCTTTCTTT.

The chain is built from TRBV30 and TRBJ1-6, with D possibly being TRBD1 (6 bases). The CDR3 has 13 amino acids. Trimming left V 5 bases short and J 7 bases short, with 12 bases between. CDR1 is GTSNPN, CDR2 SVGIG, per germline (reference sequence). The CDR3 is CAWSRDKNSPLHF. The CDR3 bases are TGTGCCTGGTCCCGGGACAAGAATTCACCCCTCCACTTT.

The chain has TRBV5-5 and TRBJ2-7; a possible D gene is TRBD2 (5 bases). The CDR3 covers 16 residues. From germline, CDR1 is SGHKS and CDR2 YYEKEE (reference sequence). Trimming took off 0 bases at V and 2 bases at J, with 15 bases between the two ends. DNA of the CDR3: TGTGCCAGCAGCTTGGAATTCTATGGGAGCACCTACGAGCAGTACTTC. Residues: CASSLEFYGSTYEQYF.

This clone was recorded once. The chain couples TRBV2 to TRBJ1-3; D is possibly TRBD1 (6 bases). The CDR3 has 16 amino acids. Trimming cost V 5 bases and J 0 bases, with 14 bases left between them. Germline V gene lookup returns CDR1 SNHLY and CDR2 FYNNEI. The CDR3 DNA sequence: TGTGCCAGCAGTCTAGACAGGACCTCCTCTGGAAACACCATATATTTT. Its translation is CASSLDRTSSGNTIYF.

The genes are TRBV30 and TRBJ1-2; D might be TRBD1 (6 bases). The CDR3 spans 12 residues. Germline CDR1 GTSNPN, CDR2 SVGIG (reference sequence). V gave up 2 bases and J gave up 6 bases, with 10 bases separating them. The CDR3: CAWSRGAHGYTF. In nucleotides, the CDR3 is TGTGCCTGGAGTCGGGGGGCGCATGGCTACACCTTC.

This clone was seen only a few times. The chain is built from TRBV19 and TRBJ1-6; D not certain. CDR1 and CDR2 from the germline V gene are LNHDA and SQIVND (reference sequence). This CDR3 region has 13 residues. V was cut by 0 bases and J by 9 bases, with 6 bases left in between. The CDR3 sequence: CASSIDFGSPLHF. CDR3 nucleotide sequence: TGTGCCAGTAGTATAGATTTCGGTTCACCCCTCCACTTT.

This chain uses TRBV2 with TRBJ1-5; tentative D call: TRBD1 (6 bases). The CDR3 is made up of 14 amino acids. The germline V gene has CDR1 SNHLY and CDR2 FYNNEI. Between the trimmed V and J ends, which lost 4 bases and 3 bases, there was a span of 10 bases. The CDR3 region has the DNA TGTGCCAGCAGTGCCGGACAGAACAATCAGCCCCAGCATTTT. The encoded protein is CASSAGQNNQPQHF.

The chain has TRBV7-9 and TRBJ1-1; the D gene is possibly TRBD1 (6 bases). CDR1 and CDR2 (germline): SEHNR, FQNEAQ (reference sequence). This CDR3 region has 15 residues. The germline V and J ends were trimmed by 1 base and 1 base, with 10 bases remaining between them. The CDR3 is CASSLGTAWNTEAFF. The CDR3 nucleotides read TGTGCCAGCAGCTTAGGGACAGCTTGGAACACTGAAGCTTTCTTT. The full variable domain, with the rest looked up from reference TRBV7-9 and TRBJ1-1, is DTGVSQNPRHKITKRGQNVTFRCDPISEHNRLYWYRQTLGQGPEFLTYFQNEAQLEKSRLLSDRFSAERPKGSFSTLEIQRTEQGDSAMYLCASSLGTAWNTEAFFGQGTRLTVV.

CDR3 amino acids: CAWSGSVYTDTQYF. CDR3 bases: TGTGCCTGGAGTGGTAGCGTCTACACAGATACGCAGTATTTT. The chain links TRBV30 to TRBJ2-3; TRBD2 might be the D (5 bases). The germline V gene has CDR1 GTSNPN and CDR2 SVGIG (reference sequence). The CDR3 loop spans 14 amino acids. V lost 1 base and J 2 bases, leaving 10 bases between the germline ends.

The chain carries TRBV6-6 and TRBJ2-2; 9 bases match TRBD1. CDR1 is MNHNY and CDR2 is SVGAGI in the germline V gene (reference sequence). V trimming: 10 bases; J trimming: 3 bases; junction bases outside the gene matches: 9. This CDR3 is 15 amino acids long. CDR3 region: CATLSGTGHTGELFF. The CDR3 DNA is TGTGCCACCTTATCCGGGACAGGGCACACCGGGGAGCTGTTTTTT.

This clone was seen just once. The chain has TRBV5-4 and TRBJ2-4, with no clear D. The CDR3 consists of 14 residues. With 0 bases removed from V and 3 bases from J, the gap between germline ends came to 7 bases. CDR1 is SGHNT, CDR2 YYREEE, per germline (reference sequence). CDR3 protein: CASSLDGSKNIQYF. The CDR3 DNA is TGTGCCAGCAGCTTGGATGGCAGCAAAAACATTCAGTACTTC.

The gene calls are TRBV18 and TRBJ1-3; TRBD1 agrees at 7 bases. J was trimmed by 1 base and V by 0 bases; bases with no gene match: 9. The CDR3 covers 18 residues. Germline V lookup: CDR1 KGHSH, CDR2 LQKENI. The CDR3 here is CASSPPQGQFGSGNTIYF. The CDR3 DNA is TGTGCCAGCTCACCACCGCAGGGACAGTTTGGTTCTGGAAACACCATATATTTT.

The V gene is TRBV6-5, the J gene TRBJ1-6; 7 nucleotides agree with TRBD1. This CDR3 region has 16 residues. Germline trimming cut 2 bases from V and 7 bases from J; bases unmatched to any gene: 8. CDR1 and CDR2 from the germline V gene are MNHEY and SVGAGI. For the CDR3, the DNA is TGTGCCAGCAGTTACAGGGGGCCCCAGCCCAATTCACCCCTCCACTTT. Translating it yields CASSYRGPQPNSPLHF.

The CDR3 protein is CASSLAGNQPQHF. DNA for the CDR3: TGTGCCAGCAGCCTCGCGGGGAATCAGCCCCAGCATTTT. The rearrangement links TRBV5-8 to TRBJ1-5; D unclear. The CDR3 loop spans 13 amino acids. CDR1 is SGHTS, CDR2 YDEGEE, per germline. V was trimmed by 4 bases and J by 4 bases, leaving 9 bases between them. The whole variable domain, remainder taken from reference TRBV5-8 and TRBJ1-5, is EAGVTQSPTHLIKTRGQQATLRCSPISGHTSVYWYQQALGLGLQFLLWYDEGEERNRGNFPPRFSGRQFPNYSSELNVNALELEDSALYLCASSLAGNQPQHFGDGTRLSIL.

CDR3 residues: CASSLGQDYNEQFF. Written as DNA, the CDR3 is TGTGCCAGCAGCTTGGGGCAGGACTACAATGAGCAGTTCTTC. The chain joins TRBV11-3 to TRBJ2-1, with a weak D call TRBD1 (5 bases). Between the trimmed V and J ends, which lost 3 bases and 3 bases, there was a span of 9 bases. The CDR3 runs 14 residues. CDR1 is SGHNT and CDR2 is YENEEA in the germline V gene.

V usage is TRBV6-5 and J usage is TRBJ1-2; a possible D gene is TRBD1 (5 bases). The CDR3 has 15 amino acids. Trimming pared 6 bases from V and 2 bases from J, leaving 16 bases between. Germline V lookup: CDR1 MNHEY, CDR2 SVGAGI. The CDR3 protein is CASRSGSKTNYGYTF. The CDR3 bases are TGTGCCAGCAGGTCAGGGTCTAAGACCAACTATGGCTACACCTTC.

The chain links TRBV28 to TRBJ1-1, with D perhaps matching TRBD1 (5 bases). Trimming stripped 5 bases from V and 4 bases from J, with 14 bases between. This CDR3 has 14 amino acids. Germline V gene lookup returns CDR1 MDHEN and CDR2 SYDVKM. Written as DNA, the CDR3 is TGTGCCAGCAGTGGGGGGGGTATAGGCACTGAAGCTTTCTTT. This codes for CASSGGGIGTEAFF.

V is TRBV6-5 and J is TRBJ2-3, with 7 positions matching TRBD1. This CDR3 region has 16 residues. The germline V gene has CDR1 MNHEY and CDR2 SVGAGI. The V and J ends lost 4 bases and 2 bases, in that order; junction bases with no gene match: 9. The DNA for the CDR3 is TGTGCCAGCAGTTCCCCCAGACAGGGCTTCACAGATACGCAGTATTTT. Translation: CASSSPRQGFTDTQYF.